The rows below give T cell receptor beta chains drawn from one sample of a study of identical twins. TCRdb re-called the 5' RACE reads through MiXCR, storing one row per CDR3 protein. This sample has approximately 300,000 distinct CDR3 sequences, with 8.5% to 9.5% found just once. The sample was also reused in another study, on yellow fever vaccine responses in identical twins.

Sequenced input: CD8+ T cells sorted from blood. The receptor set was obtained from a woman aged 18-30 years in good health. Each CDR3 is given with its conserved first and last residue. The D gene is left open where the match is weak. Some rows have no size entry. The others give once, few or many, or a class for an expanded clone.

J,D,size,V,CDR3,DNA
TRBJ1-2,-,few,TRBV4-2,CASTTEANYGYTF,TGTGCCAGCACGACGGAGGCTAACTATGGCTACACCTTC
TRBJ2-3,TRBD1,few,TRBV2,CASRATGFSTDTQYF,TGTGCCAGCAGAGCGACAGGGTTTAGCACAGATACGCAGTATTTT
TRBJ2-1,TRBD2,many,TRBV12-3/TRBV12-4,CASRRLAGGQYNEQFF,TGTGCCAGCAGAAGACTAGCGGGGGGGCAATACAATGAGCAGTTCTTC
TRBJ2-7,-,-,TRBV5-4,CASSSSVSGEQYF,TGTGCCAGCAGCTCTAGCGTTTCGGGCGAGCAGTACTTC
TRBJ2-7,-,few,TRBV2,CASSEANKPGEQYF,TGTGCCAGCAGTGAAGCGAATAAGCCCGGCGAGCAGTACTTC
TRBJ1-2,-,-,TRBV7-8,CASSLVKAAGLGYTF,TGTGCCAGCAGCTTAGTAAAGGCCGCGGGGCTCGGCTACACCTTC
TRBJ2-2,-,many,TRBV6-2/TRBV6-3,CASSYLRTGELFF,TGTGCCAGCAGTTACCTTAGGACCGGGGAGCTGTTTTTT
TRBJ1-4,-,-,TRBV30,CAWSVPNEDEKLFF,TGTGCCTGGAGTGTCCCTAACGAAGATGAAAAACTGTTTTTT
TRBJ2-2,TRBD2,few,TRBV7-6,CASSLVIAGADTGELFF,TGTGCCAGCAGCTTAGTTATAGCGGGAGCGGACACCGGGGAGCTGTTTTTT
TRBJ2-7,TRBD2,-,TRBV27,CASSPLAGGPTYEQYF,TGTGCCAGCAGTCCCCTAGCGGGAGGGCCGACCTACGAGCAGTACTTC
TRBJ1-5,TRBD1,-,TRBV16,CASSQSTGGIQPQHF,TGTGCCAGCAGCCAATCGACAGGGGGCATTCAGCCCCAGCATTTT
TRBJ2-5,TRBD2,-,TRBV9,CASSPWTSQETQYF,TGTGCCAGCAGCCCATGGACTAGTCAAGAGACCCAGTACTTC
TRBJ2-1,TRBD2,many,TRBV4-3,CASSQGTSGSYEQFF,TGCGCCAGCAGCCAAGGGACTAGCGGGAGTTATGAGCAGTTCTTC
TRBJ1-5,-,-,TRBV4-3,CASAGILGQPQHF,TGCGCCAGCGCCGGCATCCTCGGGCAGCCCCAGCATTTT
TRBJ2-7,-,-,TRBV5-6,CASSLAWQEAYEQYF,TGTGCCAGCAGCTTGGCCTGGCAGGAGGCCTACGAGCAGTACTTC
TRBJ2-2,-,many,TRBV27,CASSLQTNTGELFF,TGTGCCAGCAGTTTGCAGACTAACACCGGGGAGCTGTTTTTT
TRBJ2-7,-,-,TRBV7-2,CASSLGGNYGQYF,TGTGCCAGCAGCTTAGGTGGTAACTACGGGCAGTACTTC
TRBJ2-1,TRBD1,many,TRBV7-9,CASRDGQGRNEQFF,TGTGCCAGCAGGGACGGACAGGGGAGAAATGAGCAGTTCTTC
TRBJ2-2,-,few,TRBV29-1,CSVAPTVDSTGELFF,TGCAGCGTGGCTCCTACCGTAGATAGCACCGGGGAGCTGTTTTTT
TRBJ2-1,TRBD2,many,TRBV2,CASRVLAGNEQFF,TGTGCCAGCAGGGTCTTAGCGGGCAATGAGCAGTTCTTC
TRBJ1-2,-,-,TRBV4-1,CASSQNRETNYGYTF,TGCGCCAGCAGCCAAAACAGGGAAACTAACTATGGCTACACCTTC
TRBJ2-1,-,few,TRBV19,CASSIDLNEQFF,TGTGCCAGTAGTATCGACCTCAATGAGCAGTTCTTC
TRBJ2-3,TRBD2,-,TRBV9,CASSLIGAGGHGDTQYF,TGTGCCAGCAGCCTCATCGGGGCGGGGGGGCATGGAGATACGCAGTATTTT
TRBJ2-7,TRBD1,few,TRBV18,CASSPPFDRGYEQYF,TGTGCCAGCTCACCACCATTCGACAGGGGTTACGAGCAGTACTTC
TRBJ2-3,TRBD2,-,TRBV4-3,CASSRSSGRTDTQYF,TGCGCCAGCAGCCGATCTAGCGGGAGAACAGATACGCAGTATTTT
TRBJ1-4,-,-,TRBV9,CASSVDGTNEKLFF,TGTGCCAGCAGCGTAGATGGGACTAATGAAAAACTGTTTTTT
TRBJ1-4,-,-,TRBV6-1,CASSGATNEKLFF,TGTGCCAGCAGCGGGGCAACTAATGAAAAACTGTTTTTT
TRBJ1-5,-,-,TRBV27,CASSLFGASNQSQHF,TGTGCCAGCAGTTTATTTGGGGCTAGCAATCAGTCCCAGCATTTT
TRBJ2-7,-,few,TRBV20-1,CSATTDTTYEQYF,TGCAGTGCTACAACGGACACGACCTACGAGCAGTACTTC
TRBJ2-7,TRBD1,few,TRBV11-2,CASSLRDRDNEQYF,TGTGCCAGCAGCTTACGGGACAGGGATAACGAGCAGTACTTC
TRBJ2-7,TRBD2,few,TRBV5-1,CASRAGVAYEQYF,TGCGCCAGCAGGGCGGGGGTCGCCTACGAGCAGTACTTC
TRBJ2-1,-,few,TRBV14,CASSPGWSSYNEQFF,TGTGCCAGCAGCCCCGGTTGGAGCTCCTACAATGAGCAGTTCTTC
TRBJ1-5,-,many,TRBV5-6,CASSQGRVQPQHF,TGTGCCAGCTCCCAGGGAAGGGTTCAGCCCCAGCATTTT
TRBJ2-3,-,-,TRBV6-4,CASSRSGGGSDTQYF,TGTGCCAGCAGTAGATCGGGGGGCGGGTCGGATACGCAGTATTTT
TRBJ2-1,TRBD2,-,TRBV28,CALSFPGLAGNSYNEQFF,TGTGCCCTCAGTTTCCCCGGACTAGCGGGGAACTCCTACAATGAGCAGTTCTTC
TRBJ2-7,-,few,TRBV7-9,CASSSSLIYEQYF,TGTGCCAGCAGTTCGAGTTTAATCTACGAGCAGTACTTC
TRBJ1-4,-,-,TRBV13,CASSLSGEKLFF,TGTGCCAGCAGCTTAAGTGGTGAAAAACTGTTTTTT
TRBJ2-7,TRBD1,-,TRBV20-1,CSAEDRGGYEQYF,TGCAGTGCCGAGGACAGGGGGGGCTACGAGCAGTACTTC
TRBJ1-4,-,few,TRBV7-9,CASSPSDEKLFF,TGTGCCAGCAGCCCTTCGGATGAAAAACTGTTTTTT
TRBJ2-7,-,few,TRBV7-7,CASSLAPHLEQYF,TGTGCTAGCAGCTTAGCGCCGCATCTCGAGCAGTACTTC
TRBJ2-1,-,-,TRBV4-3,CASSQDPRNTYNEQFF,TGCGCCAGCAGCCAAGATCCTAGAAACACCTACAATGAGCAGTTCTTC
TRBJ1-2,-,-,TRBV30,CAWSPTENYGYTF,TGTGCCTGGAGTCCCACCGAAAACTATGGCTACACCTTC
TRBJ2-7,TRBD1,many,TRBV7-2,CASSAALGQTKTYEQYF,TGTGCCAGCAGCGCAGCGTTGGGACAGACCAAAACCTACGAGCAGTACTTC
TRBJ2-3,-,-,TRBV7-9,CASSLVGGDTDTQYF,TGTGCCAGCAGCTTAGTAGGTGGTGACACAGATACGCAGTATTTT
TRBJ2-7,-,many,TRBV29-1,CSVAGGGSYEQYF,TGCAGCGTTGCAGGGGGAGGGTCCTACGAGCAGTACTTC
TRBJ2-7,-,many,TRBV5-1,CASSWAPGVEQYF,TGCGCCAGCAGCTGGGCCCCAGGGGTCGAGCAGTACTTC
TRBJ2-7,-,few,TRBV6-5,CASSYWTVGTSEYEQYF,TGTGCCAGCAGTTACTGGACAGTAGGAACTAGCGAATACGAGCAGTACTTC